The rows below give T cell receptor beta chains drawn from one sample of a study of vaccination and CD4 T cells after COVID-19. TCRdb processed the PCR reads anew with MiXCR; each CDR3 protein has one entry. This sample yields approximately 15,000 distinct CDR3 sequences, of which 59% are seen a single time; more than 4% belongs to the top ten. Their antigens are not known. Material: CD4+ T cells from blood, cultured in vitro, obtained after SARS-CoV-2 vaccination. These receptors were taken from a human donor who had recovered from COVID-19. Each CDR3 is given with its conserved first and last residue. The D gene is left open where the match is weak. Clone size, where shown, is once, few, many, or a class for clones that have expanded.

d_call clone_size j_call v_call cdr3_aa cdr3_nt
- once TRBJ1-1 TRBV2 CASLKARVTEAFF TGTGCCAGCCTGAAGGCCCGGGTCACTGAAGCTTTCTTT
- - TRBJ1-3 TRBV7-2 CASRATVWGNTIYF TGTGCCAGCAGGGCTACAGTGTGGGGAAACACCATATATTTT
TRBD2 few TRBJ2-2 TRBV27 CASSSPSGVNTGELFF TGTGCCAGCAGTTCACCTAGCGGGGTGAACACCGGGGAGCTGTTTTTT
- few TRBJ2-2 TRBV6-1 CASSGIRDTGELFF TGTGCCAGCAGCGGCATTCGGGACACCGGGGAGCTGTTTTTT
TRBD1 once TRBJ1-2 TRBV14 CASSQVSAGGMGGYTF TGTGCCAGCAGCCAAGTTTCCGCAGGGGGAATGGGTGGCTACACCTTC
- - TRBJ1-1 TRBV27 CASSFVSVGGTGTEAFF TGTGCCAGCAGTTTTGTCAGTGTCGGTGGGACCGGCACTGAAGCTTTCTTT
- once TRBJ1-2 TRBV7-6 CASSLGSGGGNYGYTF TGTGCCAGCAGCTTAGGGAGCGGCGGGGGGAACTATGGCTACACCTTC
TRBD2 - TRBJ2-5 TRBV19 CASSIGGGYQETQYF TGTGCCAGTAGTATTGGGGGGGGGTACCAAGAGACCCAGTACTTC
- - TRBJ1-2 TRBV29-1 CSGTRLAGGGYTF TGCAGCGGGACGAGATTGGCGGGAGGTGGCTACACCTTC
- - TRBJ2-5 TRBV20-1 CSARDGGGLRTQYF TGCAGTGCTAGAGATGGCGGAGGGCTTAGGACCCAGTACTTC
- few TRBJ1-6 TRBV7-6 CASSSEVGLGPLHF TGTGCCAGCAGCTCTGAAGTGGGCCTGGGACCCCTCCACTTT
- - TRBJ1-1 TRBV29-1 CSVENRIVDGGNTEAFF TGCAGCGTTGAAAATCGGATCGTCGACGGGGGGAACACTGAAGCTTTCTTT
- - TRBJ1-5 TRBV12-3/TRBV12-4 CASSLIGPQHF TGTGCCAGCAGTTTAATTGGGCCCCAGCATTTT
TRBD1 few TRBJ1-1 TRBV20-1 CSAREQGTEAFF TGCAGTGCTAGGGAACAGGGGACTGAAGCTTTCTTT
- - TRBJ2-7 TRBV11-2 CASSLDMSSYEQYF TGTGCCAGCAGCCTCGACATGAGCTCCTACGAGCAGTACTTC
- few TRBJ2-7 TRBV21-1 CASSKEIIGLGHFNYEQYF TGTGCCAGCAGCAAAGAAATCATCGGCCTGGGACATTTTAATTACGAGCAGTACTTC
- - TRBJ1-1 TRBV10-3 CATKSGRDAEAFF TGTGCCACCAAGTCGGGCAGGGACGCTGAAGCTTTCTTT
- - TRBJ2-7 TRBV7-9 CASSLGIANEQYF TGTGCCAGCAGCTTAGGGATCGCAAACGAGCAGTACTTC
- - TRBJ2-5 TRBV20-1 CSVRPPVGETQYF TGCAGTGTTCGACCTCCAGTCGGAGAGACCCAGTACTTC
TRBD1 - TRBJ2-1 TRBV7-2 CASRTSTGGYNEQFF TGTGCCAGCAGAACCTCGACAGGGGGCTACAATGAGCAGTTCTTC
- few TRBJ1-1 TRBV7-9 CASSLDRGLVAFF TGTGCCAGCAGCCTAGACCGGGGGCTGGTAGCTTTCTTT
TRBD1 once TRBJ1-6 TRBV25-1 CASSENVGQGNSPLHF TGTGCCAGCAGTGAAAACGTAGGACAGGGTAATTCACCCCTCCACTTT
TRBD1 - TRBJ2-5 TRBV2 CASTDRDRVKETQYF TGTGCCAGCACCGACCGGGACAGGGTAAAAGAGACCCAGTACTTC
TRBD1 - TRBJ2-7 TRBV6-2/TRBV6-3 CASRPGQGGIGSYEQYF TGTGCCAGCAGGCCGGGACAGGGAGGGATTGGGTCCTACGAGCAGTACTTC
TRBD1 - TRBJ1-1 TRBV20-1 CSARAIPTGVMNTEAFF TGCAGTGCTAGAGCCATTCCGACAGGGGTGATGAACACTGAAGCTTTCTTT
- - TRBJ1-1 TRBV19 CASRDGKNTEAFF TGTGCCAGTAGAGACGGGAAGAACACTGAAGCTTTCTTT
- few TRBJ1-5 TRBV19 CASSGDSNQPQHF TGTGCCAGTAGTGGTGATAGCAATCAGCCCCAGCATTTT
- few TRBJ1-2 TRBV20-1 CSARDKPGGYTF TGCAGTGCTAGAGATAAGCCGGGTGGCTACACCTTC
- - TRBJ2-7 TRBV19 CASSQSPWDTPYEQYF TGTGCCAGTAGTCAATCCCCCTGGGACACCCCCTACGAGCAGTACTTC
- - TRBJ1-2 TRBV20-1 CSAIQFNYGYTF TGCAGTGCTATACAGTTTAACTATGGCTACACCTTC
TRBD2 few TRBJ2-1 TRBV7-8 CASSATSGRRYNEQFF TGTGCCAGCAGCGCAACTAGCGGGAGGCGCTACAATGAGCAGTTCTTC
- - TRBJ2-2 TRBV7-3 CASSSMGPMNTGELFF TGTGCCAGCAGCTCCATGGGACCAATGAACACCGGGGAGCTGTTTTTT
- - TRBJ2-5 TRBV7-2 CASSLSGTQETQYF TGTGCCAGCAGCTTATCCGGGACCCAAGAGACCCAGTACTTC
- - TRBJ1-2 TRBV29-1 CSVEDPTYNYGYTF TGCAGCGTTGAGGACCCCACATATAACTATGGCTACACCTTC
- once TRBJ2-1 TRBV18 CASSPGGWSYNEQFF TGTGCCAGCTCACCAGGGGGCTGGTCCTACAATGAGCAGTTCTTC
TRBD1 - TRBJ1-2 TRBV10-3 CATSSLKLLEQGGQRWYGYTF TGTGCCACCAGCAGCCTAAAACTCCTTGAACAGGGGGGGCAGAGGTGGTATGGCTACACCTTC
- - TRBJ1-2 TRBV6-5 CASSYNRNYGYTF TGTGCCAGCAGTTATAACAGAAACTATGGCTACACCTTC
TRBD2 - TRBJ2-3 TRBV28 CASSYGTSGGTDTQYF TGTGCCAGCAGCTATGGGACTAGCGGTGGCACAGATACGCAGTATTTT
TRBD2 - TRBJ2-5 TRBV24-1 CATSDPGTSGETQYF TGTGCCACCAGTGATCCGGGGACTAGCGGAGAGACCCAGTACTTC
TRBD1 - TRBJ1-3 TRBV6-5 CASSSGGEGNTIYF TGTGCCAGCAGTTCAGGGGGCGAAGGAAACACCATATATTTT
TRBD2 - TRBJ2-3 TRBV10-2 CASSELRAGASTDTQYF TGCGCCAGCAGTGAGTTGAGAGCGGGAGCGAGCACAGATACGCAGTATTTT
TRBD2 - TRBJ2-2 TRBV20-1 CSARDLSSGAGPGELFF TGCAGTGCTAGAGATCTTTCTAGCGGGGCCGGACCCGGGGAGCTGTTTTTT